This T cell receptor beta chain came from a study of cytomegalovirus exposure and HLA in healthy donors. Overall study: About 80 million unique TCR sequences came from HLA-typed donors in an early release.

V was shortened by 5 bases and J by 4 bases, with 11 bases between the two germline ends. The V gene's germline CDR1 is MNHEY and CDR2 SMNVEV (reference sequence). The CDR3 contains 13 residues. The PCR was carried out with 60 Vbeta primers and 13 Jbeta primers. Only in-frame clones appear in the TCRdb table, and some are missing; sequencing was by immunoSEQ multiplex PCR. The sample has 150,000 to 200,000 clones; roughly 74% are singletons. Sequences were obtained from PBMCs. The TCR comes from a female donor in good health and CMV-seronegative. V gene TRBV27 combines with J gene TRBJ2-5, with D tentatively TRBD2 (6 bases). CDR3 bases: TGTGCCAGCAGTAGACTAGTAACAGAGACCCAGTACTTC. It translates to CASSRLVTETQYF.